Included here is one TCR beta chain sequence, with context. Its antigen remains unidentified. This specimen comes from a study of post-analysis software for immune sequencing data. The wider study: The patients showed relapsing-remitting, secondary progressive and progressive-relapsing multiple sclerosis courses. Study-wide results and limits: Compared with controls, patients had more of roughly five TRBV segments, including TRBV5-6, TRBV5-1 and TRBV20-1. Controls significantly exceeded multiple sclerosis patients in normalized Chao1 diversity. Same-batch preparations were strongly co-clustered by F measure.

J gave up 1 base and V 6 bases, and 17 bases lay outside the gene matches. The CDR3 length is 18 residues. From germline, CDR1 is SGHTA and CDR2 FQGNSA. The authors incorporated unique molecular identifiers into the TCR beta cDNA libraries. Hundreds of thousands of cDNA molecules came from about 1 to 10 million T cells. One entry per CDR3 protein, called by TCRdb with MiXCR from the PCR reads. This table has about 810,000 distinct CDR3 sequences, roughly 58% appearing once. The genes are TRBV7-2 and TRBJ1-1; 7 nucleotides match TRBD1. This receptor was taken from a girl aged 5-17 years with multiple sclerosis. The sequenced sample was blood. Written as DNA, the CDR3 is TGTGCCAGCAGTCCCAAGACCCTCCTAGGGGGCGCGAACACTGAAGCTTTCTTT. This translates into CASSPKTLLGGANTEAFF.